A selection of T cell receptor beta chains follows, all from one sample in a study of blood T cell repertoires in COVID-19. TCRdb's copy holds only in-frame clones and misses some; the assay was immunoSEQ multiplex PCR. This repertoire shows under 250,000 clones, 83% found once; its top ten account for about 2.5%. The sample comprised peripheral blood. Every receptor here comes from a woman aged 40 to 55 with active or convalescent COVID-19. CDR3s include the opening cysteine and the closing phenylalanine or tryptophan. The order of the fields is clone size, J gene, V gene, D gene, CDR3 DNA, CDR3 protein. D genes are given only for firm matches. The size of a clone is reported for some rows only, either as once, few or many, or as a class for expanded clones.

>-|TRBJ2-7|TRBV30|TRBD1
TGTGCCTGGAGTGTGGGACAGTTACCCTACGAGCAGTACTTC
CAWSVGQLPYEQYF
>-|TRBJ1-2|TRBV13|-
TGTGCCAGCAGCCGGGGTTTTTATGGCTACACCTTC
CASSRGFYGYTF
>-|TRBJ2-7|TRBV19|TRBD1
TGTGCCAGTAGTTTCTCCCGGGACAGGGATCGCGAGCAGTACTTC
CASSFSRDRDREQYF
>-|TRBJ2-7|TRBV30|-
TGTGCCTGGAGTGTAGGCGCGGGAAGGGACGAGCAGTACTTC
CAWSVGAGRDEQYF
>once|TRBJ1-2|TRBV27|TRBD1
TGTGCCAGCAGGACAGGGTTACATGGCTACACCTTC
CASRTGLHGYTF
>-|TRBJ1-5|TRBV19|-
TGTGCCAGTACTTCGCTTCAGGGAGGGGCAGGTCAGCCCCAGCATTTT
CASTSLQGGAGQPQHF
>-|TRBJ1-3|TRBV5-1|-
TGCGCCAGCAGCCCCGGGACTTCTGGAAACACCATATATTTT
CASSPGTSGNTIYF
>once|TRBJ2-7|TRBV7-8|TRBD1
TGTGCCAGCAGCCTACAGACAGGGAACTACGAGCAGTACTTC
CASSLQTGNYEQYF
>-|TRBJ2-1|TRBV4-3|TRBD1
TGCGCCAGCAGCCGGAGCCGGGACAGGGTAAATGAGCAGTTCTTC
CASSRSRDRVNEQFF
>-|TRBJ1-4|TRBV24-1|-
TGTGCCACCAGTGACCAGGATGAAAAACTGTTTTTT
CATSDQDEKLFF
>-|TRBJ2-5|TRBV11-2|TRBD2
TGTGCCAGCAGCCCAAGTAGGACTAGCGGTCAAGAGACCCAGTACTTC
CASSPSRTSGQETQYF
>-|TRBJ2-1|TRBV5-1|TRBD1
TGCGCCAGCAGCTTGGAGGGACAGGACTTCAATGAGCAGTTCTTC
CASSLEGQDFNEQFF
>-|TRBJ1-4|TRBV11-3|-
TGTGCCAGCAGCTCCTTATTAGAACCAACTAATGAAAAACTGTTTTTT
CASSSLLEPTNEKLFF
>-|TRBJ2-7|TRBV7-2|-
TGTGCCAGCAGCTTCCGGGACACCTCCTACGAGCAGTACTTC
CASSFRDTSYEQYF
>-|TRBJ1-1|TRBV15|-
TGTGCCACCAGCAGAGATAGGGGAGGAGGCACTGAAGCTTTCTTT
CATSRDRGGGTEAFF
>-|TRBJ1-5|TRBV6-5|-
TGTGCCAGCACGCAGGGTTTCAATCAGCCCCAGCATTTT
CASTQGFNQPQHF
>-|TRBJ1-2|TRBV7-2|-
TGTGCCAGCAGCTTAATGACAGCTTCCTATGGCTACACCTTC
CASSLMTASYGYTF
>-|TRBJ1-4|TRBV5-1|-
TGCGCCAGCAGCTTGGAACCCCCGACAGGAACTAATGAAAAACTGTTTTTT
CASSLEPPTGTNEKLFF
>-|TRBJ2-6|TRBV7-9|-
TGTGCCACCCGAGGAGTCAGCTCTGGGGCCAACGTCCTGACTTTC
CATRGVSSGANVLTF
>-|TRBJ1-2|TRBV14|TRBD1
TGTGCCAGCAGCCAAACGGGACAGGGATACTATGGCTACACCTTC
CASSQTGQGYYGYTF
>-|TRBJ1-6|TRBV7-2|-
TGTGCCAGCAGCTTATTAGGAGGTTTGGGTTCACCCCTCCACTTT
CASSLLGGLGSPLHF
>-|TRBJ2-3|TRBV19|-
TGTGCCAGTAGTATAGCAGGGCCTAGCACAGATACGCAGTATTTT
CASSIAGPSTDTQYF
>-|TRBJ2-2|TRBV7-2|-
TGTGCCAGCAGCCCGGCGGGTGTGGCCGGGGAGCTGTTTTTT
CASSPAGVAGELFF
>-|TRBJ1-3|TRBV7-9|-
TGTGCCAGCAGCAAGACTACAGGGCCTGGAAACACCATATATTTT
CASSKTTGPGNTIYF
>once|TRBJ1-4|TRBV19|-
TGTGCCAGTAGTCCGCTAAGTCCCACTGAAAAACTGTTTTTT
CASSPLSPTEKLFF
>-|TRBJ2-7|TRBV30|TRBD1
TGTGCCTGGAACCGGGACAGGCGTTCCTACGAGCAGTACTTC
CAWNRDRRSYEQYF
>-|TRBJ1-1|TRBV9|-
TGTGCCAGCAGCGTAGGAGGTACCTTGAACACTGAAGCTTTCTTT
CASSVGGTLNTEAFF
>-|TRBJ1-2|TRBV4-2|TRBD1
TGTGCCAGCAGCCAGGGACAGGGGGCGCCTGGCTATGGCTACACCTTC
CASSQGQGAPGYGYTF
>-|TRBJ1-3|TRBV9|-
TGTGCCAGCAGCGCCACGGTAGCCCCTGGAAACACCATATATTTT
CASSATVAPGNTIYF
>-|TRBJ1-5|TRBV2|-
TGTGCCAGCAGTACCGGGAGCAATCAGCCCCAGCATTTT
CASSTGSNQPQHF
>-|TRBJ2-2|TRBV3-1/TRBV3-2|TRBD2
TGTGCCAGCAGCCAAAGAGATGCTAGCGGCGGGGAGCTGTTTTTT
CASSQRDASGGELFF
>-|TRBJ1-4|TRBV5-4|TRBD1
TGTGCCAACAGCTTGAAGGGACAGAATGAAAAACTGTTTTTT
CANSLKGQNEKLFF
>-|TRBJ1-6|TRBV28|TRBD1
TGTGCCAGCAGTTCGACAGGGGGCTCCTATAATTCACCCCTCCACTTT
CASSSTGGSYNSPLHF
>-|TRBJ2-5|TRBV4-1|TRBD1
TGCGCCAGCAGCCAGGGACAGGGTGAAGAGACCCAGTACTTC
CASSQGQGEETQYF
>-|TRBJ2-1|TRBV5-1|TRBD1
TGCGCCAGCAGCTTGCAGGGGGCGAACAATGAGCAGTTCTTC
CASSLQGANNEQFF
>once|TRBJ1-2|TRBV10-3|-
TGTGCCATCAGTGTTGTGACAGGAAACTATGGCTACACCTTC
CAISVVTGNYGYTF
>-|TRBJ1-1|TRBV2|-
TGTGCCAGCAGTGGTCTGGGGGCGGTGGACACTGAAGCTTTCTTT
CASSGLGAVDTEAFF
>-|TRBJ1-1|TRBV10-3|-
TGTGCCATCATGCCGGTGATGAACACTGAAGCTTTCTTT
CAIMPVMNTEAFF
>-|TRBJ1-2|TRBV5-8|-
TGTGCCAGCAGCTTACAGGGTGGAGGTGGCTACACCTTC
CASSLQGGGGYTF
>-|TRBJ1-5|TRBV25-1|-
TGTGCCAGCAGTGAAACAGGTGATGGAAGCAATCAGCCCCAGCATTTT
CASSETGDGSNQPQHF
>-|TRBJ2-5|TRBV9|TRBD2
TGTGCCAGCAGCGTAGCTAGCGGGAGGAACGTTGGCGAGACCCAGTACTTC
CASSVASGRNVGETQYF
>-|TRBJ1-2|TRBV11-2|-
TGTGCCAGCAGCTTAGACGCCTGGCGGGGCTACACCTTC
CASSLDAWRGYTF
>-|TRBJ2-5|TRBV29-1|TRBD2
TGCAGCGTTGAAATGGGTTGGCTAGCGGGGGAAGAGACCCAGTACTTC
CSVEMGWLAGEETQYF
>-|TRBJ2-5|TRBV7-9|TRBD1
TGTGCCAGCAGCTTGCTCAGGGGGCTCCTTCTAGAGACCCAGTACTTC
CASSLLRGLLLETQYF
>-|TRBJ2-5|TRBV10-3|TRBD2
TGTGCCATCAGTGAGTCCAGCAGCGGGGGGGCCGGTGTAGCGACCCAGTACTTC
CAISESSSGGAGVATQYF
>few|TRBJ1-1|TRBV4-3|-
TGCGCCAGCAGCCACCTGACTATGAACACTGAAGCTTTCTTT
CASSHLTMNTEAFF
>-|TRBJ1-1|TRBV11-3|-
TGTGCCAGCAGCTTAGGCGGGGGTCTGAACACTGAAGCTTTCTTT
CASSLGGGLNTEAFF
>-|TRBJ1-1|TRBV29-1|-
TGCAGCGTTGAGTCGGGTCTGAACACTGAAGCTTTCTTT
CSVESGLNTEAFF
>-|TRBJ2-7|TRBV6-5|TRBD1
TGTGCCAGCAGTCGCGCGGGACAGGGGGCGTACGAGCAGTACTTC
CASSRAGQGAYEQYF
>-|TRBJ2-1|TRBV3-1/TRBV3-2|TRBD2
TGTGCCAGCAGCCAATTAGCGGGATTGAGCAATGAGCAGTTCTTC
CASSQLAGLSNEQFF
>few|TRBJ1-1|TRBV4-2|-
TGTGCCAGCAGCCAATCCCCTCAGGGAAACACTGAAGCTTTCTTT
CASSQSPQGNTEAFF
>-|TRBJ2-1|TRBV7-9|-
TGTGCCAGCAGACAGTTGCCCTACAATGAGCAGTTCTTC
CASRQLPYNEQFF
>-|TRBJ2-7|TRBV6-5|TRBD1
TGTGCCAGCAGTTACGCTAATTCAGGGGGCCTCTACGAGCAGTACTTC
CASSYANSGGLYEQYF